This is a list of T cell receptor beta chains from one sample in a study of blood T cell repertoires in COVID-19. This table comes from immunoSEQ multiplex PCR, and its TCRdb copy is limited to in-frame clones, with some not included. The sample consists of 100,000 to 150,000 clones, about 86% of them appearing once. Sequences were obtained from PBMCs or T cells enriched from blood (not recorded which). All receptors come from a man aged 35 to 55 with acute COVID-19. The CDR3 runs from the conserved cysteine through the conserved F or W. A D gene is named only where the DNA matches it firmly. Where a row states a size, it is once, few, many or the class of an expanded clone; other rows omit it.

-,TRBV19,-,TRBJ2-7,TGTGCCAGTAGTAAGAGTCCTACCTACGAGCAGTACTTC,CASSKSPTYEQYF
TRBD2,TRBV24-1,once,TRBJ2-3,TGTGCCACCAGTACTAGCGGGAGCCTAAGGACAGATACGCAGTATTTT,CATSTSGSLRTDTQYF
-,TRBV19,-,TRBJ2-5,TGTGCCAGTACCCCGACAGTAACATCAGAGACCCAGTACTTC,CASTPTVTSETQYF
-,TRBV4-2,-,TRBJ2-3,TGTGCCAGCAGCCAAGAAAAAAGGGGTGGAGATACGCAGTATTTT,CASSQEKRGGDTQYF
-,TRBV9,few,TRBJ2-4,TGTGCCAGCAGCGCCCACCTGGAAGGCGAGGTCCAGGGCAAAAACATTCAGTACTTC,CASSAHLEGEVQGKNIQYF
TRBD1,TRBV14,-,TRBJ1-3,TGTGCCAGCAGCCAAGATTTAATAACAGGGGGCACCGGAAACACCATATATTTT,CASSQDLITGGTGNTIYF
-,TRBV19,-,TRBJ2-3,TGTGCCAGTAGTATTTCCGCCCAGGGGATAGATACGCAGTATTTT,CASSISAQGIDTQYF
-,TRBV9,-,TRBJ1-1,TGTGCCAGCAGCCCCCGTACTGACACTGAAGCTTTCTTT,CASSPRTDTEAFF
TRBD1,TRBV30,-,TRBJ1-1,TGTGCCTGGAAATGGGCAGGGGGCGACAGATCTGAAGCTTTCTTT,CAWKWAGGDRSEAFF
TRBD1,TRBV30,-,TRBJ1-2,TGTGCCTGGAGCCTAGGGACAGGGCGAGGCTACACCTTC,CAWSLGTGRGYTF
-,TRBV2,-,TRBJ1-1,TGTGCCAGCATGGAGTTTCTGAACACTGAAGCTTTCTTT,CASMEFLNTEAFF
-,TRBV7-6,-,TRBJ1-6,TGTGCCAGCAGCTTAGTTCGGCCGGGGCGGGAATCACCCCTCCACTTT,CASSLVRPGRESPLHF
TRBD1,TRBV7-9,-,TRBJ1-1,TGTGCCAGCAGGTGGACAGGGGAGAACACTGAAGCTTTCTTT,CASRWTGENTEAFF
TRBD2,TRBV6-5,-,TRBJ2-2,TGTGCCAGCACCCGAGCGGGGGATAACACCGGGGAGCTGTTTTTT,CASTRAGDNTGELFF
-,TRBV13,-,TRBJ2-7,TGTGCCAGCAGCTTAACTAGCGGGCGGCAGGGGGCGGAGGGAGAGCAGTACTTC,CASSLTSGRQGAEGEQYF
TRBD1,TRBV3-1/TRBV3-2,-,TRBJ2-7,TGTGCCAGCAGCCTAGGACAGGGGCTTGGGTACGAGCAGTACTTC,CASSLGQGLGYEQYF
TRBD1,TRBV9,few,TRBJ2-3,TGTGCCAGCAGCCCCCTCTGGACAGGGGCTTTCACAGATACGCAGTATTTT,CASSPLWTGAFTDTQYF
TRBD1,TRBV27,-,TRBJ2-2,TGTGCCAGCAGTTTCCGGGACAGGGTCACCGGGGAGCTGTTTTTT,CASSFRDRVTGELFF
TRBD1,TRBV29-1,-,TRBJ1-2,TGCAGCGTTGAATATACCACAGGGGGCGATGGCTACACCTTC,CSVEYTTGGDGYTF
TRBD1,TRBV2,-,TRBJ2-5,TGTGCCAGCAGTGATGAAGGGACAGGGGACGAGACCCAGTACTTC,CASSDEGTGDETQYF
TRBD2,TRBV25-1,-,TRBJ2-3,TGTGCCAGCGGCCGACTAGCGGGATTGGATACGCAGTATTTT,CASGRLAGLDTQYF
TRBD1,TRBV5-1,-,TRBJ2-7,TGCGCCAGCACCTTGGGGGACAGCTCCTACGAGCAGTACTTC,CASTLGDSSYEQYF
-,TRBV4-2,-,TRBJ2-1,TGTGCCAGCAGCCCCAAGCGCCAGACTAGGGTAGGCGACAATGAGCAGTTCTTC,CASSPKRQTRVGDNEQFF
-,TRBV28,-,TRBJ1-3,TGTGCCAGCAGTTTAGGGGGGTCCGGAAACACCATATATTTT,CASSLGGSGNTIYF
-,TRBV6-5,-,TRBJ1-1,TGTGCCAGCAGTAGGGGACAGAACACTGAAGCTTTCTTT,CASSRGQNTEAFF
TRBD1,TRBV27,-,TRBJ1-1,TGTGCCAGCAGTTTCGGGGTGGACAGGGAGGCTTTCTTT,CASSFGVDREAFF
TRBD1,TRBV5-1,-,TRBJ2-4,TGCGCCAGCCGGGACAGAGATTTAGCCAAAAACATTCAGTACTTC,CASRDRDLAKNIQYF
TRBD2,TRBV2,-,TRBJ2-2,TGTGCCAGCATTCGATCTAGCGGAACCGGGGAGCTGTTTTTT,CASIRSSGTGELFF
TRBD1,TRBV27,-,TRBJ2-6,TGTGCCAGCAGCCCCGGGACAGGTTACTCTGGGGCCAACGTCCTGACTTTC,CASSPGTGYSGANVLTF
TRBD2,TRBV10-3,once,TRBJ2-1,TGTGCCATCAGTGAGATAGCGGGAGGAGATGAGCAGTTCTTC,CAISEIAGGDEQFF
-,TRBV14,-,TRBJ2-6,TGTGCCAGCAGCCATCGCTCTGGGGCCAACGTCCTGACTTTC,CASSHRSGANVLTF
TRBD2,TRBV19,-,TRBJ2-1,TGTGCCAGTAGTGTACTACTAGCGGGGAGGATAGATGAGCAGTTCTTC,CASSVLLAGRIDEQFF
TRBD2,TRBV7-6,-,TRBJ2-3,TGTGCCAGCAGCCAAGGGACTAGCGGGATTTCAGATACGCAGTATTTT,CASSQGTSGISDTQYF
TRBD1,TRBV10-3,-,TRBJ1-1,TGTGCCATCAAATACGACAGGGAAACTGAAGCTTTCTTT,CAIKYDRETEAFF
-,TRBV7-8,once,TRBJ1-1,TGTGCCAGCAGCTTAGCGCGGACAGTCAGTATGAACACTGAAGCTTTCTTT,CASSLARTVSMNTEAFF
-,TRBV7-9,-,TRBJ2-1,TGTGCCAGCGGCCCCTTAAAGTCCGGGAGCTCCTACAATGAGCAGTTCTTC,CASGPLKSGSSYNEQFF
-,TRBV6-5,-,TRBJ2-5,TGTGCCAGCAGTTACTCGACTGAGACCCAGTACTTC,CASSYSTETQYF
TRBD1,TRBV4-2,-,TRBJ2-2,TGTGCCAGCAGCCATCCGACAGGGGGCGCGGGAACCGGGGAGCTGTTTTTT,CASSHPTGGAGTGELFF
-,TRBV9,once,TRBJ2-1,TGTGCCAGCAGCGTAGCTGGCGGCACATACAATGAGCAGTTCTTC,CASSVAGGTYNEQFF
-,TRBV6-5,-,TRBJ1-1,TGTGCCAGCAGTTCCACCCGGGGAAGGGCTTTCTTT,CASSSTRGRAFF
TRBD2,TRBV5-8,-,TRBJ2-7,TGTGCCAGCAGCCCGGGGGGGAGTTGGTACGAGCAGTACTTC,CASSPGGSWYEQYF
-,TRBV19,-,TRBJ2-7,TGTGCCAGTAGTATAGCCCAGGGGACTACCTACGAGCAGTACTTC,CASSIAQGTTYEQYF
-,TRBV12-3/TRBV12-4,-,TRBJ2-7,TGTGCCAGCAGTTCCCGGGGGTCCCACGAGCAGTACTTC,CASSSRGSHEQYF
-,TRBV11-2,-,TRBJ2-3,TGTGCCAGCAGTTTAGGGCAAGGCACAGATACGCAGTATTTT,CASSLGQGTDTQYF
TRBD1,TRBV27,-,TRBJ2-7,TGTGCCAGCACCTCGCAGGGGGCAGGCGAGCAGTACTTC,CASTSQGAGEQYF
TRBD2,TRBV3-1/TRBV3-2,-,TRBJ2-5,TGTGCCAGCAGAAAACAAGCTAGCGGGATAGGTGAGACCCAGTACTTC,CASRKQASGIGETQYF
TRBD1,TRBV6-5,-,TRBJ1-2,TGTGCCAGCAGTTACTCGTACAGGGGTTATGGCTACACCTTC,CASSYSYRGYGYTF
-,TRBV3-1/TRBV3-2,-,TRBJ2-7,TGTGCCAGCAGCCAAGATAAAGCGGGACACTACGAGCAGTACTTC,CASSQDKAGHYEQYF
-,TRBV18,-,TRBJ1-5,TGTGCCAGCTCACCACGACAGGACGTCGGCCAGCCCCAGCATTTT,CASSPRQDVGQPQHF
-,TRBV19,-,TRBJ2-7,TGTGCCAGTAGGGGCGGGGCAGCCTACGAGCAGTACTTC,CASRGGAAYEQYF